These 17 T cell receptor beta chains were sequenced from one sample in a study of identical twins. TCRdb reprocessed the 5' RACE reads via MiXCR and lists one record per CDR3 protein. The sample carries 690,000 or so distinct CDR3 sequences, roughly 6% recorded once. Sequencing input: naive T cells sorted from blood. All receptors derive from a man aged 18 to 29 in good health.

This clonotype was seen ten or more times. J is TRBJ1-5 and V is TRBV27; the match to TRBD1 covers 7 bases. Germline V gene sequence: CDR1 MNHEY, CDR2 SMNVEV (reference sequence). J gave up 6 bases and V 8 bases, and 13 bases lay outside the gene matches. This CDR3 is 15 amino acids long. CDR3 DNA sequence: TGTGCCAGCCGACCGTCCGGGACAGACCGTCAGCCCCAGCATTTT. Translated, it gives CASRPSGTDRQPQHF.

This clonotype came up many times. The chain joins TRBV12-3 or TRBV12-4 to TRBJ2-1, with 7 bases lining up with TRBD1. The CDR3 is 16 residues long. V gave up 1 base and J gave up 3 bases; unmatched junction bases: 6. CDR3 protein: CASSLVTGVGYNEQFF. The DNA for the CDR3 is TGTGCCAGCAGTTTAGTCACAGGGGTAGGCTACAATGAGCAGTTCTTC.

V and J are TRBV20-1 and TRBJ2-1, with TRBD2 as a possible D gene (7 bases). In germline, CDR1 is DFQATT, CDR2 SNEGSKA (reference sequence). The CDR3 runs 15 residues. The V and J ends lost 3 bases and 2 bases respectively, with 14 bases between them. In DNA, the CDR3 is TGCAGTGCTAGTAAGGGGGGGTTCCCCTACAATGAGCAGTTCTTC. Translation gives CSASKGGFPYNEQFF.

The chain is built from TRBV6-1 and TRBJ1-5; 7 bases are shared with TRBD1. Germline lookup yields CDR1 MNHNS and CDR2 SASEGT. J lost 2 bases, V lost 4 bases, and 11 bases had no gene match. CDR3 length equals 17 residues. CDR3 nucleotides: TGTGCCAGCAGTGGGGACAAAACAGGGGCCGGCAATCAGCCCCAGCATTTT. Protein product: CASSGDKTGAGNQPQHF.

V and J are TRBV6-1 and TRBJ2-7; 7 bases fit TRBD2. J gave up 3 bases and V 6 bases, and 5 bases lay outside the gene matches. This CDR3 has 13 residues. Germline V gene data show CDR1 as MNHNS and CDR2 as SASEGT. The CDR3 loop is CASSPPGGYEQYV. The CDR3 DNA is TGTGCCAGCAGCCCCCCGGGGGGCTACGAGCAGTACGTC.

Notes on this clonotype: This clone may be a read error of a much larger clone one base away. In this CDR3 the conserved last residue, phenylalanine or tryptophan, is missing, so a read error is likely. The J gene is TRBJ1-1, the V gene TRBV10-3; tentatively, D is TRBD1 (6 bases). Trimming removed 3 bases at V and 3 bases at J, with 14 bases between. The CDR3 length is 15 residues. Germline V gene data show CDR1 as ENHRY and CDR2 as SYGVKD. The CDR3 DNA reads as TGTGCCATCAGTGATTCCAGGGGCCCCCACACTGAAGCTTTCTAT. Protein sequence: CAISDSRGPHTEAFY.

This rearrangement joins TRBV20-1 to TRBJ1-1; TRBD1 might be the D (5 bases). The CDR3 has 14 amino acids. Between the trimmed V and J ends, which lost 2 bases and 1 base, there was a span of 11 bases. From germline, CDR1 is DFQATT and CDR2 SNEGSKA (reference sequence). The CDR3 here is CSARPQGGNTEAFF. Written as DNA, the CDR3 is TGCAGTGCTAGACCGCAGGGAGGGAACACTGAAGCTTTCTTT.

This clonotype has ten or more counts. The chain couples TRBV20-1 to TRBJ1-6; D gene unclear. Trimming removed 6 bases at V and 0 bases at J, with 12 bases between. Germline-derived CDR1 and CDR2 are DFQATT and SNEGSKA (reference sequence). The CDR3 runs to 15 residues. The CDR3 here is CSATRRSSYNSPLHF. The CDR3 DNA is TGCAGTGCAACAAGACGGAGCTCCTATAATTCACCCCTCCACTTT.

The chain recombines TRBV20-1 with TRBJ2-7, with 11 bases aligning to TRBD2. The trim removed 3 bases at V and 6 bases at J, leaving 10 bases unmatched. Germline CDR1 DFQATT, CDR2 SNEGSKA (reference sequence). The CDR3 runs to 15 residues. CDR3 sequence (DNA): TGCAGTGCTAGCGGGGGGAGACTAGCGGGGCTCGAGCAGTACTTC. This sequence encodes CSASGGRLAGLEQYF.

This clonotype was found many times. The chain couples TRBV2 to TRBJ1-5; D call uncertain. With 9 bases removed from V and 0 bases from J, the gap between germline ends came to 9 bases. Per germline, CDR1 SNHLY and CDR2 FYNNEI. The CDR3 is made up of 13 amino acids. The chain's CDR3 is CASTAYSNQPQHF. The CDR3 region has the DNA TGTGCCAGTACAGCTTATAGCAATCAGCCCCAGCATTTT.

This clonotype was observed at least ten times. The V gene is TRBV6-5, the J gene TRBJ2-2, with 8 bases identical to TRBD1. Per the germline V gene, CDR1 is MNHEY and CDR2 is SVGAGI. This CDR3 is built from 17 residues. V lost 0 bases, J lost 5 bases, and 8 bases stayed unmatched. The CDR3 region has the DNA TGTGCCAGCAGTTACTCGGGTCAGGGGGCACGAACCGGGGAGCTGTTTTTT. Its protein is CASSYSGQGARTGELFF.

This clonotype was observed a few times. The J gene is TRBJ2-2, the V gene TRBV6-1; unclear D gene. Trimming shortened V by 8 bases and J by 5 bases, and 12 bases separated the two germline ends. The length of the CDR3 is 13 residues. Germline values: CDR1 MNHNS, CDR2 SASEGT. The CDR3 spells CASLSDITGELFF. The CDR3 nucleotides read TGTGCCAGCCTTTCGGATATTACCGGGGAGCTGTTTTTT.

In this sample, this clonotype turned up many times. The chain couples TRBV12-3 or TRBV12-4 to TRBJ1-1, with D unclear. Trimming removed 3 bases at V and 2 bases at J, with 10 bases between. This CDR3 comprises 14 residues. The CDR3 nucleotides read TGTGCCAGCAGTTTGATCCGGAGTAACACTGAAGCTTTCTTT. Its protein is CASSLIRSNTEAFF.

V is TRBV24-1 and J is TRBJ2-1; 8 bases fit TRBD2. J gave up 6 bases and V 4 bases, and 10 bases lay outside the gene matches. CDR3 length equals 16 residues. Germline V gene lookup returns CDR1 KGHDR and CDR2 SFDVKD. The CDR3 DNA is TGTGCCACCAGTGACCCTGCAGCGGGAGTTGGCAATGAGCAGTTCTTC. Protein sequence: CATSDPAAGVGNEQFF.

The sample holds a few counts of this clonotype. The V call is TRBV5-1, the J call TRBJ2-7; D is tentatively TRBD1 or TRBD2 (5 bases each). The ends were cut back, 1 base at V and 0 bases at J, with 11 bases in the middle. The germline V gene has CDR1 SGHRS and CDR2 YFSETQ. The CDR3 contains 15 residues. The CDR3 DNA reads as TGCGCCAGCAGCTTGTGGCCAGGGAGCTCCTACGAGCAGTACTTC. This sequence encodes CASSLWPGSSYEQYF.

This clonotype was found many times. The chain couples TRBV6-1 to TRBJ2-2, with D tentatively TRBD2 (6 bases). Germline-derived CDR1 and CDR2 are MNHNS and SASEGT. Trimming pared 8 bases from V and 0 bases from J, leaving 7 bases between. The CDR3 has 13 amino acids. Written as DNA, the CDR3 is TGTGCCAGCGGGACTGCGAACACCGGGGAGCTGTTTTTT. This codes for CASGTANTGELFF.

The chain combines TRBV5-1 with TRBJ2-1; tentative D call: TRBD2 (8 bases). From germline, CDR1 is SGHRS and CDR2 YFSETQ. The CDR3 is 17 residues long. The V and J ends lost 0 bases and 16 bases respectively, with 29 bases between them. The CDR3 DNA sequence: TGCGCCAGCAGCTTGGTCTCCTTGACAGGGTTTGCGCGGGAGGACTTCTTC. The encoded protein is CASSLVSLTGFAREDFF.